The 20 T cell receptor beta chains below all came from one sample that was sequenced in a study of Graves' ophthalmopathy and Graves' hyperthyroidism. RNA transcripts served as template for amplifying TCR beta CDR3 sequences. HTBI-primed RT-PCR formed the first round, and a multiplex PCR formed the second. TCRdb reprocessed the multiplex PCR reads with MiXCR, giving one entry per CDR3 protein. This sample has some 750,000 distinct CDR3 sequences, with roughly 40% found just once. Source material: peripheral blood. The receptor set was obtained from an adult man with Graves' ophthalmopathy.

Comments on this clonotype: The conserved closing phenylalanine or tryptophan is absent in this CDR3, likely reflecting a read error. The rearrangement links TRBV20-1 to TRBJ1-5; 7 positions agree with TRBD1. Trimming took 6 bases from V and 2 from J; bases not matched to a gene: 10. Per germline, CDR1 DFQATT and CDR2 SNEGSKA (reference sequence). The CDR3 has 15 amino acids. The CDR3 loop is CSARKTGLGNQPQHL. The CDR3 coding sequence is TGCAGTGCACGTAAGACAGGGTTAGGCAATCAGCCCCAGCATTTA.

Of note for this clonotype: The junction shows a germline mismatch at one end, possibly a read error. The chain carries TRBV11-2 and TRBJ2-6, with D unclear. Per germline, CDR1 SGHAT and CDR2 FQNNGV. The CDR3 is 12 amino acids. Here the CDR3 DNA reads TGTGCCAGCAGCCCCTGGGCCTACGTCCTGACTTTC. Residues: CASSPWAYVLTF. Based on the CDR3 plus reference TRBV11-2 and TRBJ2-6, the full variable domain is EAGVAQSPRYKIIEKRQSVAFWCNPISGHATLYWYQQILGQGPKLLIQFQNNGVVDDSQLPKDRFSAERLKGVDSTLKIQPAKLEDSAVYLCASSPWAYVLTFGAGSRLTVL.

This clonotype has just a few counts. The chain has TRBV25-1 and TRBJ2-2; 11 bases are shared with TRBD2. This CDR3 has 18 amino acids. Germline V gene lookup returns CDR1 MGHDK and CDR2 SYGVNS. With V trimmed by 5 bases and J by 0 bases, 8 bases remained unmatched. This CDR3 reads CASSPWVAGGPNTGELFF. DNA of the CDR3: TGTGCCAGCAGTCCCTGGGTAGCGGGGGGGCCGAACACCGGGGAGCTGTTTTTT.

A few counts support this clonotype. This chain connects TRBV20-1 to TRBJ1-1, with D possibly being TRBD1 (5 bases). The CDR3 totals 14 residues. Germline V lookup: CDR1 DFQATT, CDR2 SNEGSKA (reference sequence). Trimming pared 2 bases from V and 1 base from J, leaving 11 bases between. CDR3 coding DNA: TGCAGTGCTAGATTAGACAGTCCGAACACTGAAGCTTTCTTT. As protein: CSARLDSPNTEAFF.

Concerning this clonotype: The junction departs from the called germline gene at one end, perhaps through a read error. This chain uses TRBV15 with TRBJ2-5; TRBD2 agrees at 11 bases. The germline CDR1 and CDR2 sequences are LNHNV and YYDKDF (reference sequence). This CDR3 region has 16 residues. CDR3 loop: CASSQGLAEVQETQYF. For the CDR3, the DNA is TGTGCCAGCAGCCAGGGACTAGCGGAGGTACAAGAGACCCAGTACTTC.

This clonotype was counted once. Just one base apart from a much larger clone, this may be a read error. CDR3: CASSLTGEEYF. In nucleotides, the CDR3 is TGTGCCAGCAGCCTGACCGGGGAGGAGTACTTC. V gene TRBV7-9 combines with J gene TRBJ2-7; TRBD2 might be the D (6 bases). Germline-derived CDR1 and CDR2 are SEHNR and FQNEAQ (reference sequence). The CDR3 is 11 amino acids. V lost 5 bases and J 11 bases, leaving 13 bases between the germline ends.

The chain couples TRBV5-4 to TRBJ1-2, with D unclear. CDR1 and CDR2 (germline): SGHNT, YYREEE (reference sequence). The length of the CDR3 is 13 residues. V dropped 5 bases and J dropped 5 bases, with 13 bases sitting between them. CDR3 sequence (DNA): TGTGCCAGCAGTCTTCCCGTAGAGTATGGCTACACCTTC. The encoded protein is CASSLPVEYGYTF.

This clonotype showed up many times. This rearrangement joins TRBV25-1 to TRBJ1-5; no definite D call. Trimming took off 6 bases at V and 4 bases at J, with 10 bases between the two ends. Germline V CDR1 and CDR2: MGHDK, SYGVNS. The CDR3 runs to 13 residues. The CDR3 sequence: CASSHRENQPQHF. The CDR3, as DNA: TGTGCCAGCAGCCATCGGGAGAATCAGCCCCAGCATTTT.

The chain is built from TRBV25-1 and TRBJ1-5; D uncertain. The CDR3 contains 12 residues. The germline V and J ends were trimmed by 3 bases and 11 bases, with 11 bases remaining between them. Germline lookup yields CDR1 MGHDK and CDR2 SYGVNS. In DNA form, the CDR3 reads TGTGCCAGCAGTGATAGTGCCGGGGCCCAGCATTTT. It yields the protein CASSDSAGAQHF.

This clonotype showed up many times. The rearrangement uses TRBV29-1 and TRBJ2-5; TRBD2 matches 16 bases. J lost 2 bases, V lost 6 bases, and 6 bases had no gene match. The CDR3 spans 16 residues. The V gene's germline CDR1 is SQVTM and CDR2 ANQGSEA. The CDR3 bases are TGCAGCGTCCGGGGACTAGCGGGGGGGATACAAGAGACCCAGTACTTC. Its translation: CSVRGLAGGIQETQYF.

CDR3 amino acids: CASSIGGTEYGYTF. The CDR3 region has the DNA TGCGCCAGCAGCATAGGAGGGACAGAATATGGCTACACCTTC. The J gene is TRBJ1-2, the V gene TRBV5-1; 7 bases are shared with TRBD1. This CDR3 spans 14 amino acids. Germline trimming cut 4 bases from V and 5 bases from J; bases unmatched to any gene: 8. Looked up from germline, CDR1 is SGHRS and CDR2 is YFSETQ.

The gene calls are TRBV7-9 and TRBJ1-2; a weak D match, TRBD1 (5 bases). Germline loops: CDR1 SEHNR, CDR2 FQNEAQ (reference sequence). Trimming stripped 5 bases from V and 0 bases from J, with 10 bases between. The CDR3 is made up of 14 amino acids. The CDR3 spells CASSPDKANYGYTF. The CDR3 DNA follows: TGTGCCAGCAGCCCGGACAAAGCTAACTATGGCTACACCTTC.

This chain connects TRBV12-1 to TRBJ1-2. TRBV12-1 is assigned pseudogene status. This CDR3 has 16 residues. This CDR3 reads CASSFDEQGQNYGYTF. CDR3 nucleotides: TGTGCCAGCAGCTTTGATGAGCAGGGCCAGAACTATGGCTACACCTTC.

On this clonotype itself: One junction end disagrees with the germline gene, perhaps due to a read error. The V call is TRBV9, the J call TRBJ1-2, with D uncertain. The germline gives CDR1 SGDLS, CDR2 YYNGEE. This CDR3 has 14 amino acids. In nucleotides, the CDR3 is TGTGTCAGCAGCGTAGCAGAGACCAACTATGGCTACACCTTC. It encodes CVSSVAETNYGYTF.

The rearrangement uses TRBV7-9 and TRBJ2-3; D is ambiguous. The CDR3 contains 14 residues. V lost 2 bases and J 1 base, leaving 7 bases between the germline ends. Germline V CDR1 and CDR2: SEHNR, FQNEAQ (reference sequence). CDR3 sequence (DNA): TGTGCCAGCAGCTTACTCACCGGCACAGATACGCAGTATTTT. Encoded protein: CASSLLTGTDTQYF. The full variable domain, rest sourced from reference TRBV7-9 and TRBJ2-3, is DTGVSQNPRHKITKRGQNVTFRCDPISEHNRLYWYRQTLGQGPEFLTYFQNEAQLEKSRLLSDRFSAERPKGSFSTLEIQRTEQGDSAMYLCASSLLTGTDTQYFGPGTRLTVL.

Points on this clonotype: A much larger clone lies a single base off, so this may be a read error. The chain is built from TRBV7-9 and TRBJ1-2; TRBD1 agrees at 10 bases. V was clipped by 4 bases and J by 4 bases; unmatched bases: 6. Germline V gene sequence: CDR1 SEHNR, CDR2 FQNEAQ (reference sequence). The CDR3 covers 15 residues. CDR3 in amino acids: CASSWPGQGRYGYTF. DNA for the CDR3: TGTGCCAGCAGCTGGCCGGGACAGGGGCGCTATGGCTACACCTTC.

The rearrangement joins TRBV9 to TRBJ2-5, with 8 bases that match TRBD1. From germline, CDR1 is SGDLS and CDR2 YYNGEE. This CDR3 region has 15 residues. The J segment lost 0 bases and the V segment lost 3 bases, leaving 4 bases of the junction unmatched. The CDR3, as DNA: TGTGCCAGCAGCGCAGGGGGCCTGTACCAAGAGACCCAGTACTTC. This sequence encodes CASSAGGLYQETQYF.

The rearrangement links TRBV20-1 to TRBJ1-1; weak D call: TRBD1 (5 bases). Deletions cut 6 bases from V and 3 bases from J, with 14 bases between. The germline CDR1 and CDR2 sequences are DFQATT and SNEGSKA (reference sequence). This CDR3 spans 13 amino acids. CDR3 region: CSASRRGYTEAFF. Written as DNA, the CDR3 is TGCAGTGCGTCCAGGAGGGGTTACACTGAAGCTTTCTTT.

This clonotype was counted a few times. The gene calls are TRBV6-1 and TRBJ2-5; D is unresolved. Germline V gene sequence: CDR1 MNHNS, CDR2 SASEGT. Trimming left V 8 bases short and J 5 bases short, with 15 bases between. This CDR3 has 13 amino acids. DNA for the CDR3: TGTGCCAGCGCCCGATCCCTTGGTGAGACCCAGTACTTC. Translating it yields CASARSLGETQYF.

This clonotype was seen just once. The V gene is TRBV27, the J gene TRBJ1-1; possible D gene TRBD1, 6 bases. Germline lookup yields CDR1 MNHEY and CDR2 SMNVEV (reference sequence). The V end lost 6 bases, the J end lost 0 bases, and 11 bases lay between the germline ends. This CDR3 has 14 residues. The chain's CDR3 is CASRARGMNTEAFF. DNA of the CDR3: TGTGCCAGCAGAGCCAGGGGCATGAACACTGAAGCTTTCTTT.